Presented here are 4 T cell receptor beta chains from one specimen sequenced in a study of blood T cell repertoires in COVID-19. Sequenced by immunoSEQ multiplex PCR; TCRdb stores in-frame clones only, minus some. The table includes approximately 120,000 clones, roughly 87% detected once. The sample consisted of peripheral blood. These receptors originate from a woman of 80 years or more with acute or convalescent COVID-19.

The chain joins TRBV5-1 to TRBJ1-3; 8 nucleotides match TRBD1. The ends lost 7 bases at V and 0 bases at J; junction bases unmatched: 3. Germline loops: CDR1 SGHRS, CDR2 YFSETQ. This CDR3 spans 14 amino acids. The CDR3 nucleotides read TGCGCCAGCCGACAGGGGTTCTCTGGAAACACCATATATTTT. This sequence encodes CASRQGFSGNTIYF.

The J gene is TRBJ2-3, the V gene TRBV10-1; D is unclear. Per the germline V gene, CDR1 is WNHNN and CDR2 is SYGVQD (reference sequence). This CDR3 has 13 residues. Trimming stripped 3 bases from V and 4 bases from J, with 8 bases between. The CDR3 nucleotides are TGCGCCAGCAGTGATAACAGTCCAGATACGCAGTATTTT. This translates into CASSDNSPDTQYF.

CDR3 in amino acids: CASDTGTGTEQFF. The DNA for the CDR3 is TGCGCCAGCGACACCGGGACAGGGACTGAGCAGTTCTTC. V usage is TRBV5-1 and J usage is TRBJ2-1; TRBD1 agrees at 9 bases. This CDR3 is built from 13 residues. Germline lookup yields CDR1 SGHRS and CDR2 YFSETQ. The V gene end was trimmed by 7 bases and the J gene end by 9 bases; junction bases not matched to a gene: 8.

This clone was picked up a small number of times. This chain links TRBV28 with TRBJ1-2, with 8 bases lining up with TRBD1. This CDR3 has 12 residues. V lost 10 bases, J lost 8 bases, and 9 bases stayed unmatched. Germline V gene data show CDR1 as MDHEN and CDR2 as SYDVKM. CDR3 in amino acids: CATGQGARGYTF. DNA of the CDR3: TGTGCCACCGGGCAGGGGGCGCGAGGCTACACCTTC.